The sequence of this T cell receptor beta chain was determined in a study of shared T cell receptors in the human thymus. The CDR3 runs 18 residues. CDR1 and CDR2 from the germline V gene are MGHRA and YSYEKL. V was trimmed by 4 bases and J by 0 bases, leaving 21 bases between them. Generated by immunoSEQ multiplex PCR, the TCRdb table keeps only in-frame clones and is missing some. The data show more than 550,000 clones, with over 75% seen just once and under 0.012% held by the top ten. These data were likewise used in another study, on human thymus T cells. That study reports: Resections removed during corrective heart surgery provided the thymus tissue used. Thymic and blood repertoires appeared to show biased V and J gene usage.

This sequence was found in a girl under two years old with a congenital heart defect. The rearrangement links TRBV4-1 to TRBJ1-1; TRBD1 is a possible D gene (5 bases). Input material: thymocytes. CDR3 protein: CASSLQFPWGGMNTEAFF. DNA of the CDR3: TGCGCCAGCAGCCTACAATTCCCCTGGGGGGGAATGAACACTGAAGCTTTCTTT.